Listed below are T cell receptor beta chains from one sample, sequenced in a study of cytomegalovirus exposure and HLA in healthy donors. The table came from immunoSEQ multiplex PCR; TCRdb's copy has only in-frame clones and leaves some out. The sample contains 90,000 to 100,000 clones, roughly three quarters of which appear only once. The sample taken for sequencing was PBMCs. Source of these receptors: a woman in her sixties in good health and CMV-seronegative. Each CDR3 is given with its conserved first and last residue. A D gene is named only where the DNA matches it firmly. Not all rows give a size; the values are once, few, many and, for expanded clones, a class.

DNA | CDR3 | size | J | V | D
TGTGCCAGCGGCCGGGACAGGATACTTAATTCACCCCTCCACTTT | CASGRDRILNSPLHF | - | TRBJ1-6 | TRBV19 | TRBD1
TGTGCCAGCAGTGAAGAAGGCGGGGGGGCCTCAGATACGCAGTATTTT | CASSEEGGGASDTQYF | - | TRBJ2-3 | TRBV25-1 | TRBD2
TGTGCCAGCAGCATGGACAGGGCTGGAAACACCATATATTTT | CASSMDRAGNTIYF | - | TRBJ1-3 | TRBV7-2 | TRBD1
TGTGCCAGCAGCAAAACTAATGAAAAACTGTTTTTT | CASSKTNEKLFF | - | TRBJ1-4 | TRBV2 | -
TGTGCCAGCAGCGTAGCTTCAGGGGTCCCAGAGACCCAGTACTTC | CASSVASGVPETQYF | - | TRBJ2-5 | TRBV9 | -
TGCAGCGGACAGGGCTACTCCTACAATGAGCAGTTCTTC | CSGQGYSYNEQFF | - | TRBJ2-1 | TRBV29-1 | TRBD1
TGTGCCAGCAGCCTAGGCATATTTAACTATGGCTACACCTTC | CASSLGIFNYGYTF | once | TRBJ1-2 | TRBV2 | -
TGTGCCAGCAGCCCATGGGACTCCCCTGGGGTAAACATTCAGTACTTC | CASSPWDSPGVNIQYF | - | TRBJ2-4 | TRBV7-2 | -
TGTGCCAGCAGCTTCCAGTACCCCAACACCGGGGAGCTGTTTTTT | CASSFQYPNTGELFF | few | TRBJ2-2 | TRBV5-6 | -
TGTGCCAGCTCACCCGGGACAGGGGGCGCCGACTATGGCTACACCTTC | CASSPGTGGADYGYTF | - | TRBJ1-2 | TRBV18 | TRBD1
TGTGCCAGCAGCTTAAACGGGTTGGCCGGGGAGCTGTTTTTT | CASSLNGLAGELFF | few | TRBJ2-2 | TRBV7-2 | -
TGCGCCAGCAGCTTACTGACTAGCACAGATACGCAGTATTTT | CASSLLTSTDTQYF | few | TRBJ2-3 | TRBV5-1 | -
TGTGCCAGCAGTTCCCGACTCGCCCCTAGCGTGGCCTACGAGCAGTACTTC | CASSSRLAPSVAYEQYF | - | TRBJ2-7 | TRBV28 | -
TGTGCCAGTAAGGGAGTTTGGAGCCGGAGTCAGCCCCAGCATTTT | CASKGVWSRSQPQHF | - | TRBJ1-5 | TRBV19 | -
TGTGCCAGCAGCCACGGCGTGGCGGGAGGGACAGATACGCAGTATTTT | CASSHGVAGGTDTQYF | - | TRBJ2-3 | TRBV7-9 | TRBD2
TGCGCCAGCAGCCAAGATAGGGGGGGCCTGGGCGGGGAGCTGTTTTTT | CASSQDRGGLGGELFF | - | TRBJ2-2 | TRBV4-3 | -
TGTGCCAGCAGCCCTGGGACAGCCAATCAGCCCCAGCATTTT | CASSPGTANQPQHF | - | TRBJ1-5 | TRBV7-8 | TRBD1
TGTGCCACCAGCAGTGGGGGCCAGGGACGGAATCAGCCCCAGCATTTT | CATSSGGQGRNQPQHF | - | TRBJ1-5 | TRBV15 | -
TGTGCCAGTAGTCCAACGAGACAGGGGAACACTGAAGCTTTCTTT | CASSPTRQGNTEAFF | - | TRBJ1-1 | TRBV19 | TRBD1
TGTGCCACCAGCAGAGATCTCTCCACAGGGAATACTGAAGCTTTCTTT | CATSRDLSTGNTEAFF | - | TRBJ1-1 | TRBV15 | -
TGTGCCACCAGCAGAGGTCCCCAGTACACTGAAGCTTTCTTT | CATSRGPQYTEAFF | - | TRBJ1-1 | TRBV15 | -
TGTGCCACCTCCCCCGGCACCGGGGAGCTGTTTTTT | CATSPGTGELFF | - | TRBJ2-2 | TRBV10-3 | -
TGTGCCAGCAGCTTGGCACTAGCGGGGGGCACAGATACGCAGTATTTT | CASSLALAGGTDTQYF | - | TRBJ2-3 | TRBV5-4 | TRBD2
TGTGCCAGCTCACCATCTGAGTTGGACACTGAAGCTTTCTTT | CASSPSELDTEAFF | - | TRBJ1-1 | TRBV18 | -
TGTGCCAGCAGCGCCCCCGGGACTTCCTACGAGCAGTACTTC | CASSAPGTSYEQYF | - | TRBJ2-7 | TRBV9 | -
TGTGCCAGCAGTGAAGAGTGGGGGAGGGAGTACAATGAGCAGTTCTTC | CASSEEWGREYNEQFF | - | TRBJ2-1 | TRBV2 | TRBD2
TGTGCCAGCAGCCCCGGACTAGCGGGGGTACGAACCGGGGAGCTGTTTTTT | CASSPGLAGVRTGELFF | - | TRBJ2-2 | TRBV27 | TRBD2
TGCGCCAGCAGCCAAGTTCGGGGCGGGGGCCTGGGTGAGCAGTTCTTC | CASSQVRGGGLGEQFF | few | TRBJ2-1 | TRBV4-1 | -
TGCGCCAGCAGCCCGGCGAGGAGGTTAGATGAGCAGTTCTTC | CASSPARRLDEQFF | - | TRBJ2-1 | TRBV4-1 | -
TGTGCCAGTAGTATAGCCGGGACACCAAACTATGGCTACACCTTC | CASSIAGTPNYGYTF | - | TRBJ1-2 | TRBV19 | -
TGTGCCAGTTCCCCAAATTCCTACAATGAGCAGTTCTTC | CASSPNSYNEQFF | - | TRBJ2-1 | TRBV25-1 | -
TGTGCCAGCAGCTTGAGTGAGGGACAGCTCTCCTACGAGCAGTACTTC | CASSLSEGQLSYEQYF | - | TRBJ2-7 | TRBV7-9 | TRBD1
TGTGCCAGCAGCTCCCTGACAGGTTCGGTCCAAGAGACCCAGTACTTC | CASSSLTGSVQETQYF | - | TRBJ2-5 | TRBV7-9 | -